This T cell receptor beta chain was found in a study of cytomegalovirus exposure and HLA in healthy donors. Primers included in the PCR were 60 Vbeta and 13 Jbeta primers. Clones were read by immunoSEQ multiplex PCR, and TCRdb kept only the in-frame ones, dropping some. The sample gives roughly 100,000 clones, approximately 72% of which show up once; around 7% is in the top ten. The germline V gene has CDR1 SGDLS and CDR2 YYNGEE. The V and J ends lost 3 bases and 3 bases respectively, with 12 bases between them. This CDR3 has 14 amino acids. Concerning this clone itself: Its antigen remains unknown.

Despite likely unrecorded immune exposures, the donors were nominally healthy at the time of sampling. Points from the study as a whole: The study designated over 150 TCR beta chains cytomegalovirus-associated.

The origin of this receptor is a man between 35 and 55 years old in good health and CMV-seropositive. The rearrangement links TRBV9 to TRBJ2-5, with TRBD2 as a possible D gene (6 bases). The sequenced material came from PBMCs. CDR3 sequence (DNA): TGTGCCAGCAGCGCCGGGACTCAGAAAGAGACCCAGTACTTC. This sequence encodes CASSAGTQKETQYF.